These 2 T cell receptor beta chains share one sample of origin, sequenced in a study of blood T cells in healthy people across ages. For the second PCR, which ran for roughly 7 to 11 cycles, a sample-barcoded 5' primer and a J-beta primer mix were used. TCRdb re-called the 5' RACE reads with MiXCR, one entry per CDR3 protein. The table shows approximately 490,000 distinct CDR3 sequences, with approximately 25% occurring only once. This sample was also put to use in a study of T cells of mothers and their children.

The sequencing input was blood. The receptors stem from a boy under 18 in good health.

The sample holds a few counts of this clonotype. The CDR3 ends on some other residue instead of the conserved phenylalanine or tryptophan, so this is likely a read error. This rearrangement joins TRBV9 to TRBJ1-2; D not certain. This CDR3 region has 11 residues. V was cut by 3 bases and J by 4 bases, with 4 bases left in between. The germline gives CDR1 SGDLS, CDR2 YYNGEE. The CDR3 region has the DNA TGTGCCAGCAGCGCCGCCTATGGCTACACCCTC. It encodes CASSAAYGYTL.

The chain is built from TRBV13 and TRBJ2-7, with D tentatively TRBD2 (5 bases). The V gene lost 1 base and the J gene lost 1 base, with 14 bases spanning the gap. The germline CDR1 and CDR2 sequences are PRHDT and FYEKMQ (reference sequence). The CDR3 is 16 amino acids. The CDR3 protein is CASSLASQRQSYEQYF. The DNA of the CDR3 is TGTGCCAGCAGCTTAGCTTCCCAGCGGCAGTCCTACGAGCAGTACTTC.